This T cell receptor (beta chain) emerged from a study of CD8+ T cells in alopecia areata. Across the whole study: Dosing with tofacitinib proceeded for 6 to 18 months, followed by 6 months off drug. Notes on the study in general: Unlike in mice, where it was clearer, TCR sharing across patients was less clear, possibly HLA-related. Scalp clonality, together with expanded CD8+ clones among the top 100, fell significantly with tofacitinib.

About this clone itself: Its antigen is unknown.

Treatment indicated: oral pan-JAK inhibitor, 5-10 mg twice daily. This CDR3 is built from 12 residues. Per the germline V gene, CDR1 is ENHRY and CDR2 is SYGVKD. Between the trimmed V and J ends, which lost 6 bases and 5 bases, there was a span of 9 bases. Reverse transcription of extracted RNA yielded cDNA, which provided the sequencing template. TCRdb's table, derived via immunoSEQ multiplex PCR, lists solely in-frame clones and lacks some. The table shows approximately 200,000 clones, with approximately 47% occurring only once. The sequences come from CD4+ T cells sorted from blood, collected at approximately week 36, from a patient treated with tofacitinib. The chain has TRBV10-3 and TRBJ2-3; D uncertain. The sequence was obtained from a human donor with alopecia areata. This CDR3 is CAISQTKDTQYF. The CDR3 DNA reads as TGTGCCATCAGCCAAACTAAAGATACGCAGTATTTT.